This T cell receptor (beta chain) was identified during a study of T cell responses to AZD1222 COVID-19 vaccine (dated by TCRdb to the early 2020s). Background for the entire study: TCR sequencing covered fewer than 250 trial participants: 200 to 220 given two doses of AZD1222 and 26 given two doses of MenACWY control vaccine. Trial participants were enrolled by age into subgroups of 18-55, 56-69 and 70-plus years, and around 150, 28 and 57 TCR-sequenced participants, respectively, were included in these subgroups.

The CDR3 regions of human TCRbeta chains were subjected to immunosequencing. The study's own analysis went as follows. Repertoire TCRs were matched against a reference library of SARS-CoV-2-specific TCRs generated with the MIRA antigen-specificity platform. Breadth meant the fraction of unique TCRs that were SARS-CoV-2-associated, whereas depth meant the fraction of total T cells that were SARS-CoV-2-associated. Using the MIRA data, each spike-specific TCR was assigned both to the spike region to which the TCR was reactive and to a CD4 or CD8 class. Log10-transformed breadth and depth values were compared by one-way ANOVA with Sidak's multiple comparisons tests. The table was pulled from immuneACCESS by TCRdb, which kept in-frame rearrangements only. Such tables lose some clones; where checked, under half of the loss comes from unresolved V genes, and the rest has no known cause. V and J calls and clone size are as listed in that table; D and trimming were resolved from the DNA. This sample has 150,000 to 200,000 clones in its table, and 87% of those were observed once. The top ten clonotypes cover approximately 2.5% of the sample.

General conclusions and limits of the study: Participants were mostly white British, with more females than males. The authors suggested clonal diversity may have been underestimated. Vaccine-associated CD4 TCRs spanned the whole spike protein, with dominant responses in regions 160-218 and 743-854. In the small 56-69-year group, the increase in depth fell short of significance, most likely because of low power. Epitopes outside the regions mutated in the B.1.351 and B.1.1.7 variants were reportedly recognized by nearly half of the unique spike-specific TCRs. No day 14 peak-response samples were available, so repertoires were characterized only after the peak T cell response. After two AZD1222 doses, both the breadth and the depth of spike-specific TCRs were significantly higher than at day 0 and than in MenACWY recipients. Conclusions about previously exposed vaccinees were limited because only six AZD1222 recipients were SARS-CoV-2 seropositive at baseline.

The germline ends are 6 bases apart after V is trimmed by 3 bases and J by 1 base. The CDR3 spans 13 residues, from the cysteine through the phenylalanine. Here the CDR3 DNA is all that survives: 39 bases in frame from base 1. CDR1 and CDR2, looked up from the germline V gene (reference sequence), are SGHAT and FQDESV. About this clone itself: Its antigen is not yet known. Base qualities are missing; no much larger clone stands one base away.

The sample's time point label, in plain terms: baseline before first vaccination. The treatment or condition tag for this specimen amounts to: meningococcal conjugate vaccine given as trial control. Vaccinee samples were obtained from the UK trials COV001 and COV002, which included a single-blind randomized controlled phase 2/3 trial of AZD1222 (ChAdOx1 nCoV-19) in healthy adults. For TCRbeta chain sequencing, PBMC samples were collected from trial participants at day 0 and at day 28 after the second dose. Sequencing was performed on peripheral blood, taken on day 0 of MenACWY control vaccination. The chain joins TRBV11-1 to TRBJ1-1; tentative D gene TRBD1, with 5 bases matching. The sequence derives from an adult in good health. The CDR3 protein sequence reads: CASSFGGNTEAFF. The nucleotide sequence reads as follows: TGTGCCAGCAGCTTCGGGGGGAACACTGAAGCTTTCTTT.